A single sample gave rise to the 21 T cell receptor beta chains below, sequenced in a study of beta chain features in type 1 diabetes. Expressed TCRB transcripts were sequenced because the entire RNA isolate underwent reverse transcription. The protocol was immunoSEQ multiplex PCR, while the TCRdb copy is restricted to in-frame clones and leaves out a portion. Of around 19,000 clones listed, 45% to 50% are singletons. The sequencing input was stem cell memory CD4+ T cells from blood. These receptors were taken from a man between 18 and 29 years old in good health.

This chain links TRBV27 with TRBJ1-6, with TRBD1 matching 7 bases. From germline, CDR1 is MNHEY and CDR2 SMNVEV (reference sequence). Germline trimming cut 5 bases from V and 10 bases from J; bases unmatched to any gene: 11. There are 15 residues in the CDR3. This CDR3 is CASSHRQGLGSPLHF. Here the CDR3 DNA reads TGTGCCAGCAGTCATAGACAGGGTCTCGGGTCACCCCTCCACTTT.

This clone turned up a few times. This chain uses TRBV4-2 with TRBJ1-2; TRBD1 agrees at 9 bases. The CDR3 loop spans 16 amino acids. Germline CDR1 and CDR2: LGHNA and YNFKEQ. Trimming removed 1 base from V and 8 bases from J; junction bases left unmatched: 11. Here the CDR3 DNA reads TGTGCCAGCAGCCAAGTAATCGGACAGGGGATTAGCGGCTACACCTTC. This gives the protein CASSQVIGQGISGYTF.

V and J are TRBV27 and TRBJ2-1; TRBD2 aligns across 10 bases. Germline CDR1 reads MNHEY; CDR2 reads SMNVEV (reference sequence). CDR3 length: 18 residues. V lost 1 base to trimming and J lost 10 bases; unmatched junction nucleotides: 16. CDR3 sequence (DNA): TGTGCCAGCAGTTTATTCCCTTCCGAGCGGGGGGGCCTAAGCGAGCAGTTCTTC. The encoded protein is CASSLFPSERGGLSEQFF.

This clone was counted between two and nine times. Germline is not matched at one junction end, which may reflect a read error. V is TRBV10-3 and J is TRBJ2-5, with 8 bases that match TRBD1. Germline lookup yields CDR1 ENHRY and CDR2 SYGVKD. The CDR3 totals 13 residues. The CDR3 loop reads CATSQGAEETQYF. The CDR3, as DNA: TGTGCCACCAGTCAGGGGGCAGAAGAGACCCAGTACTTC.

This clone was picked up a small number of times. V is TRBV19 and J is TRBJ1-1; 7 bases map to TRBD1. This CDR3 is built from 14 residues. The V gene end was trimmed by 7 bases and the J gene end by 7 bases; junction bases not matched to a gene: 12. The V gene's germline CDR1 is LNHDA and CDR2 SQIVND (reference sequence). The CDR3 DNA sequence: TGTGCCAGTACCTCGGGACAGCGAACAGGTGAAGCTTTCTTT. Translation gives CASTSGQRTGEAFF.

This chain connects TRBV6-5 to TRBJ2-5; no firm D call. Trimming stripped 2 bases from V and 2 bases from J, with 12 bases between. There are 15 residues in the CDR3. Germline CDR1 is MNHEY and CDR2 is SVGAGI. The CDR3 spells CASSYGAATQETQYF. The CDR3 DNA follows: TGTGCCAGCAGTTACGGCGCGGCTACACAAGAGACCCAGTACTTC.

This chain connects TRBV29-1 to TRBJ2-5; D may be TRBD2 (6 bases). Deletions cut 5 bases from V and 4 bases from J, with 14 bases between. In germline, CDR1 is SQVTM, CDR2 ANQGSEA. This CDR3 has 13 residues. The CDR3 DNA sequence: TGCAGCGTTTCTATCTTGGGGGGAGAGACCCAGTACTTC. Translated, it gives CSVSILGGETQYF.

CDR3 region: CASSPDRGGFDEQFF. The DNA of the CDR3 is TGTGCCAGCAGTCCGGACAGGGGTGGGTTCGATGAGCAGTTCTTC. This chain uses TRBV28 with TRBJ2-1, with 9 bases matching TRBD1. This CDR3 contains 15 residues. Germline V lookup: CDR1 MDHEN, CDR2 SYDVKM. V was clipped by 5 bases and J by 8 bases; unmatched bases: 10.

The chain carries TRBV5-5 and TRBJ1-6, with 10 positions matching TRBD1. The ends lost 3 bases at V and 8 bases at J; junction bases unmatched: 8. The V gene's germline CDR1 is SGHKS and CDR2 YYEKEE (reference sequence). CDR3 length: 16 amino acids. In nucleotides, the CDR3 is TGTGCCAGCAGCTCGCCGGGACAGGGGCGGGATTCACCCCTCCACTTT. Its protein product is CASSSPGQGRDSPLHF.

The chain employs TRBV7-2 and TRBJ1-1; TRBD1 aligns across 7 bases. The V segment lost 0 bases and the J segment 8 bases; nucleotides outside the gene matches: 6. The length of the CDR3 is 14 residues. Per germline, CDR1 SGHTA and CDR2 FQGNSA. Written as DNA, the CDR3 is TGTGCCAGCAGCTTAGCGGGACAGAGTGACGAAGCTTTCTTT. This translates into CASSLAGQSDEAFF. The complete variable domain, with remaining parts taken from reference TRBV7-2 and TRBJ1-1, reads GAGVSQSPSNKVTEKGKDVELRCDPISGHTALYWYRQSLGQGLEFLIYFQGNSAPDKSGLPSDRFSAERTGGSVSTLTIQRTQQEDSAVYLCASSLAGQSDEAFFGQGTRLTVV.

There are a few counts of this clone. The chain carries TRBV6-6 and TRBJ1-5; weak D call: TRBD1 (6 bases). CDR3 length equals 15 residues. The V gene lost 4 bases and the J gene lost 0 bases, with 10 bases spanning the gap. CDR1 MNHNY and CDR2 SVGAGI come from the germline V gene (reference sequence). CDR3 coding DNA: TGTGCCAGCAGTTGGGCGACAGGTAGCAATCAGCCCCAGCATTTT. Amino acids: CASSWATGSNQPQHF.

The chain links TRBV7-2 to TRBJ2-2, with a possible D match to TRBD2 (5 bases). CDR1 SGHTA and CDR2 FQGNSA come from the germline V gene. Trimming shortened V by 5 bases and J by 4 bases, and 11 bases separated the two germline ends. The CDR3 spans 14 residues. CDR3 sequence reads: CASSRGLSTGELFF. CDR3 nucleotides: TGTGCCAGCAGCCGAGGACTGAGCACCGGGGAGCTGTTTTTT.

This clone was detected only a few times. V is TRBV20-1 and J is TRBJ2-7, with D unresolved. CDR1 is DFQATT, CDR2 SNEGSKA, per germline (reference sequence). With 3 bases removed from V and 4 bases from J, the gap between germline ends came to 7 bases. The CDR3 length is 11 residues. The CDR3 DNA is TGCAGTGCTAGTCTCTTGTACGAGCAGTACTTC. It yields the protein CSASLLYEQYF.

The sample holds a few counts of this clone. The chain joins TRBV5-5 to TRBJ1-2; unclear D gene. From germline, CDR1 is SGHKS and CDR2 YYEKEE (reference sequence). V was shortened by 4 bases and J by 5 bases, with 18 bases between the two germline ends. CDR3 length: 15 residues. The CDR3 loop reads CASSPNASPYYGYTF. CDR3 nucleotide sequence: TGTGCCAGCAGCCCTAATGCCTCTCCATATTATGGCTACACCTTC. The entire variable domain, with the rest obtained from reference TRBV5-5 and TRBJ1-2, is as follows: DAGVTQSPTHLIKTRGQQVTLRCSPISGHKSVSWYQQVLGQGPQFIFQYYEKEERGRGNFPDRFSARQFPNYSSELNVNALLLGDSALYLCASSPNASPYYGYTFGSGTRLTVV.

This clone was seen a few times. The chain employs TRBV6-5 and TRBJ2-5; D is undetermined. Germline V gives CDR1 MNHEY, CDR2 SVGAGI. V lost 2 bases and J 5 bases, leaving 9 bases between the germline ends. This CDR3 comprises 13 residues. CDR3 residues: CASSYTETETQYF. In DNA form, the CDR3 reads TGTGCCAGCAGTTACACAGAAACGGAGACCCAGTACTTC.

V usage is TRBV19 and J usage is TRBJ2-7, with 7 positions matching TRBD1. Trimming removed 6 bases from V and 3 bases from J; junction bases left unmatched: 8. This CDR3 comprises 14 residues. Per germline, CDR1 LNHDA and CDR2 SQIVND (reference sequence). Here the CDR3 DNA reads TGTGCCAGTAGGAGACAGGGTGGAGGCTACGAGCAGTACTTC. Translating gives CASRRQGGGYEQYF.

Here the CDR3 DNA reads TGTGCCAGCAGCCAAGATGTTGGGGCCAAGTGGGAGACCCAGTACTTC. This translates into CASSQDVGAKWETQYF. J is TRBJ2-5 and V is TRBV14; maybe TRBD1 (5 bases). Germline V CDR1 and CDR2: SGHDN, FVKESK. Trimming took off 0 bases at V and 5 bases at J, with 16 bases between the two ends. This CDR3 spans 16 amino acids.

The chain employs TRBV2 and TRBJ1-2; TRBD1 aligns across 7 bases. The length of the CDR3 is 16 residues. The J segment lost 4 bases and the V segment lost 8 bases, leaving 16 bases of the junction unmatched. Per the germline V gene, CDR1 is SNHLY and CDR2 is FYNNEI. The CDR3 loop is CASGNLGTVYGYGYTF. The CDR3, as DNA: TGTGCCAGCGGAAACCTTGGGACAGTCTATGGCTATGGCTACACCTTC.

This clone was detected once. This chain joins TRBV10-3 and TRBJ2-1; 13 bases are a match to TRBD2. Germline V CDR1 and CDR2: ENHRY, SYGVKD. The ends lost 5 bases at V and 7 bases at J; junction bases unmatched: 20. The CDR3 has 20 amino acids. The CDR3 loop is CAISSRTSGSVPGLSNEQFF. Written as DNA, the CDR3 is TGTGCCATCAGTTCAAGGACTAGCGGGAGCGTCCCGGGCTTGTCAAATGAGCAGTTCTTC.

The DNA for the CDR3 is TGCGCCAGCAGCGGGGGACAGGGGGCGACCGACGTACTCTATGGCTACACCTTC. Its protein product is CASSGGQGATDVLYGYTF. The V gene is TRBV5-1, the J gene TRBJ1-2, with TRBD1 identical over 12 bases. The CDR3 has 18 residues. CDR1 SGHRS and CDR2 YFSETQ come from the germline V gene. The trim removed 4 bases at V and 4 bases at J, leaving 14 bases unmatched.

The chain has TRBV5-1 and TRBJ1-2; TRBD1 is a possible D gene (6 bases). Germline lookup yields CDR1 SGHRS and CDR2 YFSETQ. The CDR3 covers 12 residues. V lost 4 bases to trimming and J lost 5 bases, with 9 bases between them. The CDR3 region is CASSLGQYGYTF. CDR3 in DNA: TGCGCCAGCAGCCTGGGACAATATGGCTACACCTTC.